This is a list of T cell receptor beta chains from one sample in a study of shared clonotypes between healthy human individuals. TCRdb's copy holds only in-frame clones and misses some; the assay was immunoSEQ multiplex PCR. The sample contains some 2.3 million clones, just over 90% of which appear only once. Specimen: naive CD4+ T cells from PBMCs. The receptors originated from a man in his late teens or twenties in good health. Some clones in this sample may be carry-over from other donors' samples. Each CDR3 is given without its conserved first and last residue. The order of the fields is clone size, J gene, V gene, CDR3 protein. Not every row has a clone size; where given, it reads once, few, many or a size class.

>NA|TRBJ2-7|TRBV19
ASKTEREGGDEQY
>NA|TRBJ2-1|TRBV2
ASSSGLRSGVQF
>NA|TRBJ2-2|TRBV6-1
ASSARQGITGELF
>NA|TRBJ2-2|TRBV2
ASNLPPDTGELF
>NA|TRBJ2-7|TRBV6-1
ASIPTSGRGEQY
>NA|TRBJ2-1|TRBV11-3
ASSFQAGGNNEQF
>NA|TRBJ2-1|TRBV4-1
ASRPTSGRAIEQF
>NA|TRBJ1-1|TRBV19
ASWDRGRRESEAF
>NA|TRBJ2-1|TRBV5-1
ASSPPSGIGDEQF
>once|TRBJ2-1|TRBV28
ASSLVAGVRNEQF
>NA|TRBJ1-5|TRBV6-1
ASSERRQGYQPQH
>NA|TRBJ1-1|TRBV19
ASTSRGQGYPNTEAF
>NA|TRBJ1-1|TRBV19
ASAIGPGQNTEAF
>NA|TRBJ2-2|TRBV5-6
ASSLLAPTNTGELF
>NA|TRBJ2-1|TRBV4-1
ASSQGLARRMPGEQF
>NA|TRBJ2-7|TRBV6-5
ASSYSIAGTEPRQY
>NA|TRBJ1-5|TRBV18
ASSLGPTSNQPQH
>NA|TRBJ2-1|TRBV5-1
ASSLVLAGGYNEQF
>NA|TRBJ2-1|TRBV11-3
ASSASSDYSEQF
>NA|TRBJ1-4|TRBV2
ASSGGQINEKLF
>NA|TRBJ2-2|TRBV2
ASSPRTGGTGELF
>NA|TRBJ1-5|TRBV10-3
AISEEGVPPQH
>NA|TRBJ2-2|TRBV28
ASSAPQGRSNTGELF
>NA|TRBJ1-3|TRBV29-1
SVDRRDSGNTIY
>NA|TRBJ2-5|TRBV11-2
ASTIHLRAGEETQY
>NA|TRBJ2-3|TRBV9
ASSPHPRALTDTQY
>NA|TRBJ2-7|TRBV28
ASNPRPTAYEQY
>NA|TRBJ2-5|TRBV5-1
ASKDPTGRETQY
>NA|TRBJ2-1|TRBV7-9
ASSSAGLAGVDEQF
>NA|TRBJ1-2|TRBV9
ASRARDRVDGYT
>NA|TRBJ2-7|TRBV15
ATSRDFSEAYEQY
>NA|TRBJ1-1|TRBV28
ASTRGTEAF
>NA|TRBJ1-1|TRBV28
ASSLLGGGTEAF
>NA|TRBJ1-1|TRBV28
AGVIPRGGRGRTEAF
>NA|TRBJ2-7|TRBV6-6
ASTLLASYEQY
>NA|TRBJ2-3|TRBV4-3
ASSPSPPGSTDTQY
>few|TRBJ1-1|TRBV5-1
ASSLVPTSGTEAF
>NA|TRBJ2-7|TRBV15
ATSRDQGAYEQY
>NA|TRBJ1-1|TRBV7-2
ASTLDREYTEAF
>NA|TRBJ2-6|TRBV18
ASSPMAGTGANVLT
>NA|TRBJ1-2|TRBV28
ASSFARGYYGYT
>NA|TRBJ2-7|TRBV7-3
ASSLTSAGLGGEQY
>NA|TRBJ1-2|TRBV28
ASSGYRGEDGYT
>NA|TRBJ2-3|TRBV18
ASDPAGGPLMDTQY
>NA|TRBJ1-1|TRBV7-2
ASSFTLGNTEAF
>NA|TRBJ1-1|TRBV5-1
ASSLASMNTEAF
>NA|TRBJ2-1|TRBV5-4
ASSSGLGTRDEQF
>NA|TRBJ1-1|TRBV5-6
ASSTGTGTMNTEAF
>NA|TRBJ1-2|TRBV28
ASKGGGRYGYT
>NA|TRBJ2-7|TRBV19
ASSERTGLHYEQY
>NA|TRBJ2-7|TRBV27
ASSLLTSGRAGEQY
>few|TRBJ1-2|TRBV4-2
ASSQDRWGTNANYGYT
>NA|TRBJ2-7|TRBV5-1
ASSLSPGSGPYEQY
>NA|TRBJ2-5|TRBV2
ASSDVQETQY